Listed here is a single T cell receptor (beta chain). The specificity of this receptor is unknown. Base qualities are not recorded, but no much larger clone differs from it by a single base. Libraries were built with the immunoSEQ multiplex PCR assay. For TCR sequencing, RNA was extracted from every sample and reverse transcribed into cDNA to serve as template. SuperScript III was used to make first-strand cDNA, primed with a 2:1 mix of oligo-dT and random hexamers. A synthetic immune receptor repertoire was used to assess amplification bias, and residual bias was removed computationally. The authors' pipeline ran thus. Raw reads were preprocessed to remove errors, and CDR3 was defined according to IMGT conventions as the region from the conserved cysteine to phenylalanine. To get clonality, Shannon entropy was normalized by log2 of the number of productive unique TCRs and the result was subtracted from 1. Scalp TCRbeta sequences were cross-referenced with sorted blood CD4 and CD8 repertoires so that the CD4 or CD8 identity of scalp clones could be inferred. TCRdb stores this immuneACCESS table with in-frame sequences only. Part of the clones is absent; in the studies checked, under half of the shortfall reflects unresolved V genes, and no reason is known for the rest. The D gene and trimming were derived from the DNA, and the V and J assignments and clone size from that table. A total of some 120,000 clones appear in this sample, roughly 50% of them only once. The ten most abundant clones make up 9% to 15% of the sample.

The label giving this sample's time point can be read as: roughly 24 weeks on oral tofacitinib. In the paper's terms, the treatment or condition label means: oral pan-JAK inhibitor, 5-10 mg twice daily. Peripheral blood and lesional scalp punch biopsies were obtained from patients with alopecia areata. PBMCs were separated by density centrifugation and stained for CD3, CD4 and CD8, after which CD4+ and CD8+ T cells were sorted on a FACSAria. Ends trimmed: V by 5 bases, J by 5 bases; bases unmatched to a gene: 8. CDR1 is given as PRHDT and CDR2 as FYEKMQ, both from the germline V gene (reference sequence). From its cysteine to its phenylalanine, the CDR3 spans 15 amino acids. The retained sequence is limited to the CDR3, 45 bases, with the frame set at the first base. This record belongs to a study of CD8+ T cells in alopecia areata listed by TCRdb under 2018. General notes on the study: The treated patients, all with moderate-to-severe alopecia areata, were enrolled in an open-label pilot trial of oral tofacitinib given at 5 to 10 mg twice daily. High-throughput TCRbeta sequencing was used to examine T cell clonal expansion in alopecia areata in both the C3H/HeJ mouse model and human patients. Biopsies were taken from tofacitinib-treated patients at baseline and at 4 and 24 weeks of treatment, and a later scalp biopsy was taken in several of the tofacitinib-treated patients. Tofacitinib was administered for 6 to 18 months, and 6 months of follow-up off drug were then conducted to assess delayed response and recurrence. Disease severity in treated patients was measured with the SALT score, which quantifies the percentage of affected scalp surface area. RNA was obtained with the PAXgene miRNA kit for fixed scalp, the miRNeasy kit for PBMCs, and the RNeasy kit for mouse skin. In humans, TCRbeta sequencing was performed on scalp tissue and on sorted CD4+ and CD8+ peripheral blood T cells from healthy controls and from patients with patchy or totalis/universalis alopecia areata. TCRbeta CDR3 regions were amplified by immunoSEQ multiplex PCR using 35 Vbeta forward and 13 Jbeta reverse primers. Scalp clonality was compared among normal scalp (n=4), patchy alopecia areata scalp (n=8), and alopecia totalis/universalis scalp (n=8).

General findings and caveats noted by the study authors: Many expanded lesional clones persisted in scalp and blood during tofacitinib treatment, which may partly explain relapse after stopping treatment. Compared with normal scalp, lesional scalp, particularly in alopecia totalis/universalis, had higher clonality and more expanded CD8+ clones, which suggests antigenic drive. Shared TCR sequences between patients were less evident than in mice, which may be partly attributable to HLA diversity in the patient population. With tofacitinib, both scalp clonality and the number of expanded CD8+ clones among the top 100 scalp clones went down significantly. Because the treated cohort was small and included a single nonresponder, larger studies are needed to assess links between baseline CD8+ expansion and response. Resident alphabeta T cells in normal human skin are also sequenced, complicating scalp TCR repertoire analysis, unlike mouse skin dominated by gammadelta T cells.

Sequencing used CD8+ T cells sorted from blood, obtained at week 24, from a patient treated with tofacitinib. This clonotype was sampled from a human donor with alopecia areata. The sequence links TRBV13 to TRBJ2-2; the central 7 bases match TRBD2. In nucleotide form, the sequence is TGTGCCAGCAGCACCCGGGACTACCTTACCGGGGAGCTGTTTTTT. Translated, it reads CASSTRDYLTGELFF.